The T cell receptor beta chain described here comes from a study of shared clonotypes between healthy human individuals. Study-level results: Having only a few donors restricted how much genetic and exposure-history diversity was captured. How much donors shared clonotypes was expected to be affected by sequencing depth. Larger estimated richness was generally seen in naive subsets than in memory subsets.

This CDR3 region has 15 residues. The germline V and J ends were trimmed by 4 bases and 13 bases, with 26 bases remaining between them. CDR1 is SGDLS and CDR2 is YYNGEE in the germline V gene. An assay was performed, and its level was deep. Data came from immunoSEQ multiplex PCR; TCRdb stores just in-frame clones and leaves some out. The sample includes about 2 million clones, over 85% seen only once; the top ten take less than 1.5%. Terminally differentiated effector memory CD45RA+ cells were excluded by CCR7 positive selection of CD45RO-negative cells. On this clone itself: Antigen specificity is unknown.

The V call is TRBV9, the J call TRBJ1-2, with D perhaps matching TRBD1 (5 bases). Material for sequencing was naive CD8+ T cells sorted from blood. This TCR was recovered from a man aged 18 to 30 in good health. CDR3 sequence reads: CASSPGQGDFIDGTF. CDR3 DNA: TGTGCCAGCAGCCCAGGGCAGGGAGACTTTATTGACGGCACCTTC.